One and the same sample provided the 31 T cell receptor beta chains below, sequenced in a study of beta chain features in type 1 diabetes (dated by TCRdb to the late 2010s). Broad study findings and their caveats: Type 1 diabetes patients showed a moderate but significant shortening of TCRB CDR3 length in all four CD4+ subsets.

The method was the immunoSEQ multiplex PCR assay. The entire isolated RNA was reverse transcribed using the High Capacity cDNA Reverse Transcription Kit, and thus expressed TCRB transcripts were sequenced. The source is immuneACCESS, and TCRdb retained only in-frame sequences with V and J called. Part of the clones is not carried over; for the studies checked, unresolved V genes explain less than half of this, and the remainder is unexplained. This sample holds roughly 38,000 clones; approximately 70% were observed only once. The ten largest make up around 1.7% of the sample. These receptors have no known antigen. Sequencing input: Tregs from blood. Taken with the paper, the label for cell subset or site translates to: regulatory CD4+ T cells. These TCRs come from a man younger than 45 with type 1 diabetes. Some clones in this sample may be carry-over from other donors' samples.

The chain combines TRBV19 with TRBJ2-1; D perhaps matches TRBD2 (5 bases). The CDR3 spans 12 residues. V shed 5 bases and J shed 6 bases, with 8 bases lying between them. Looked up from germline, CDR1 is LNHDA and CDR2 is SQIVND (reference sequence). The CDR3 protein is CASSQGGNEQFF. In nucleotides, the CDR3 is TGTGCCAGTAGTCAAGGAGGCAATGAGCAGTTCTTC.

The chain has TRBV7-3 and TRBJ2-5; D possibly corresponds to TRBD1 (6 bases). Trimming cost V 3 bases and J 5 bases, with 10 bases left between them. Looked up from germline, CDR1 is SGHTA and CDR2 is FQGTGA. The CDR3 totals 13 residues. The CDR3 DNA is TGTGCCAGCAGCTTGGGGGCTTTGGAGACCCAGTACTTC. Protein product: CASSLGALETQYF.

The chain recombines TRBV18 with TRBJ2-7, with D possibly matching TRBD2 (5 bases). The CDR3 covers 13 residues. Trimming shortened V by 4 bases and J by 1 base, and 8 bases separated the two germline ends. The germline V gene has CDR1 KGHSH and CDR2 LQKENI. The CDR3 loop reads CASSRTGSYEQYF. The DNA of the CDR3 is TGTGCCAGCTCACGTACGGGGTCCTACGAGCAGTACTTC.

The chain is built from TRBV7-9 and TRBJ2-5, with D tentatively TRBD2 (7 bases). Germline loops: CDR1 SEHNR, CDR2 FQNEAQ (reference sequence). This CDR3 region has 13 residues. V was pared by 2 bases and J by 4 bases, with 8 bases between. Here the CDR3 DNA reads TGTGCCAGCAGCTTACGGGGGGCAGAGACCCAGTACTTC. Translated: CASSLRGAETQYF.

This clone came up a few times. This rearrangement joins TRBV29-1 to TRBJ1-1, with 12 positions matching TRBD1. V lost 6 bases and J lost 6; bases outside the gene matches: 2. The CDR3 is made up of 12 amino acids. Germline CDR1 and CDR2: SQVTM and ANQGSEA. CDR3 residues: CSVGTGGPEAFF. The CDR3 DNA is TGCAGCGTGGGGACAGGGGGCCCTGAAGCTTTCTTT.

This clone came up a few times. The CDR3 region has the DNA TGTGCCAGCAGCTCTCTCCCGGGGGGCCCAGATACGCAGTATTTT. This sequence encodes CASSSLPGGPDTQYF. This chain connects TRBV7-8 to TRBJ2-3; D possibly corresponds to TRBD2 (7 bases). CDR3 length: 15 residues. CDR1 is SGHVS, CDR2 FQNEAQ, per germline. Deletions cut 4 bases from V and 4 bases from J, with 15 bases between. Full variable domain (outside the CDR3, taken from reference TRBV7-8 and TRBJ2-3): GAGVSQSPRYKVAKRGQDVALRCDPISGHVSLFWYQQALGQGPEFLTYFQNEAQLDKSGLPSDRFFAERPEGSVSTLKIQRTQQEDSAVYLCASSSLPGGPDTQYFGPGTRLTVL.

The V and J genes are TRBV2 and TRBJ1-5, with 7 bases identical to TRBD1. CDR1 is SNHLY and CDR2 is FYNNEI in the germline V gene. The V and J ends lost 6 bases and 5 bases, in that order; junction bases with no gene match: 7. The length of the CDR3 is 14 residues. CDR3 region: CASSFDREDQPQHF. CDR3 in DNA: TGTGCCAGCAGCTTTGACAGGGAGGATCAGCCCCAGCATTTT.

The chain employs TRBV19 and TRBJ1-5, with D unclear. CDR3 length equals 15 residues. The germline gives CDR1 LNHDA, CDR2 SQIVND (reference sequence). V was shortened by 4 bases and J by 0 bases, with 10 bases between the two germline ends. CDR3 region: CASSRPVHSNQPQHF. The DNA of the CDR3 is TGTGCCAGTAGTAGGCCAGTTCATAGCAATCAGCCCCAGCATTTT.

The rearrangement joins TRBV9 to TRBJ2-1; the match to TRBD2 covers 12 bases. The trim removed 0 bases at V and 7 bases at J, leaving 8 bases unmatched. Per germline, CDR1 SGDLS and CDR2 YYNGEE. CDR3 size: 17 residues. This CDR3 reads CASSVAPSGGGGNEQFF. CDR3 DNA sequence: TGTGCCAGCAGCGTAGCTCCTAGCGGGGGGGGTGGGAATGAGCAGTTCTTC.

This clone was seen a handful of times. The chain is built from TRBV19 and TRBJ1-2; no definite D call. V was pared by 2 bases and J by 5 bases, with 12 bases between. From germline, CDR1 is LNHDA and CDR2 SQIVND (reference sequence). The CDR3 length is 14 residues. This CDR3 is CASSILSNRYGYTF. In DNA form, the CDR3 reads TGTGCCAGTAGTATACTTAGCAACCGTTATGGCTACACCTTC.

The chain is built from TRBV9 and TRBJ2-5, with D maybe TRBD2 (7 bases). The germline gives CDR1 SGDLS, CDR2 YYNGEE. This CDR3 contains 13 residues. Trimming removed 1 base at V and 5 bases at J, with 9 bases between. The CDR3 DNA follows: TGTGCCAGCAGCGTAAGGGGGGGGGAGACCCAGTACTTC. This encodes CASSVRGGETQYF.

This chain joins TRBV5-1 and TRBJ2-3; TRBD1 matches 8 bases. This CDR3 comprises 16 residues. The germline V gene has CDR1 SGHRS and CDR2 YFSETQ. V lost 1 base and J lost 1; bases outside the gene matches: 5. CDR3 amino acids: CASSLSTGQGTDTQYF. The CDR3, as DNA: TGCGCCAGCAGCTTGTCTACGGGACAGGGCACAGATACGCAGTATTTT.

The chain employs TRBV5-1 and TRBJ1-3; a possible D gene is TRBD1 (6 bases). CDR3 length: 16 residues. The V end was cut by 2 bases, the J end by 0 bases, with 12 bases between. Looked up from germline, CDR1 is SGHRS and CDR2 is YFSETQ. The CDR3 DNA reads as TGCGCCAGCAGCTTACCGACAGGAGACTCTGGAAACACCATATATTTT. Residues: CASSLPTGDSGNTIYF.

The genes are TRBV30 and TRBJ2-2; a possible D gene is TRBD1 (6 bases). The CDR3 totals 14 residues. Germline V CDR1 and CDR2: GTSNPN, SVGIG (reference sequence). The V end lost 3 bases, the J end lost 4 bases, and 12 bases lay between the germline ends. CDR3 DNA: TGTGCCTGGAGCTTGACAGGAGTCACCGGGGAGCTGTTTTTT. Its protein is CAWSLTGVTGELFF.

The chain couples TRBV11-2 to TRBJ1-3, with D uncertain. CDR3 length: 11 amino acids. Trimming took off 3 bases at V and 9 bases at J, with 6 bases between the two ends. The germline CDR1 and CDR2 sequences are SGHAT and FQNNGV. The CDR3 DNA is TGTGCCAGCAGCTTGGCCAGCACCATATATTTT. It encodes CASSLASTIYF.

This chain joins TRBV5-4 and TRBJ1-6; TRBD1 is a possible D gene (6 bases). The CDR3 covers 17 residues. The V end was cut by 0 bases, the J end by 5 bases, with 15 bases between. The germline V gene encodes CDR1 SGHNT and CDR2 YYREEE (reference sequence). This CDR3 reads CASSLGGARGDNSPLHF. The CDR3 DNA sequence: TGTGCCAGCAGCTTGGGGGGAGCCAGGGGAGATAATTCACCCCTCCACTTT.

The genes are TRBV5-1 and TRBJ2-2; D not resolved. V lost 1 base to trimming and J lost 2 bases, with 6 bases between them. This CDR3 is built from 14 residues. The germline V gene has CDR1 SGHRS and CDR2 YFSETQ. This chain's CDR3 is CASSLYINTGELFF. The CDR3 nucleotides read TGCGCCAGCAGCTTGTATATCAACACCGGGGAGCTGTTTTTT.

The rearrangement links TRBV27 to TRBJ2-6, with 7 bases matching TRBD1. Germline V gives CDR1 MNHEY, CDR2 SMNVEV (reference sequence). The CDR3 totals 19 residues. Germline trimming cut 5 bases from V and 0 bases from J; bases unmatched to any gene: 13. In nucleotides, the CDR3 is TGTGCCAGCAGTCCCCCGGGACAGCCTACAAGCTCTGGGGCCAACGTCCTGACTTTC. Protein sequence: CASSPPGQPTSSGANVLTF.

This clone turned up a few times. The CDR3 bases are TGCGCCAGCAGCGTGCGGGAAGATACGCAGTATTTT. It specifies CASSVREDTQYF. This chain connects TRBV4-3 to TRBJ2-3; D might be TRBD2 (6 bases). Trimming took off 5 bases at V and 5 bases at J, with 8 bases between the two ends. The V gene's germline CDR1 is LGHNA and CDR2 YSLEER. This CDR3 is built from 12 residues.

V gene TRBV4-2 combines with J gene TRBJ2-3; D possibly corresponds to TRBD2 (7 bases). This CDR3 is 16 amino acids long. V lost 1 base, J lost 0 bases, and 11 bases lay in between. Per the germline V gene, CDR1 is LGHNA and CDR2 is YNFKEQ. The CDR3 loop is CASSQGAGASTDTQYF. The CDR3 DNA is TGTGCCAGCAGCCAAGGGGCGGGGGCCAGCACAGATACGCAGTATTTT.

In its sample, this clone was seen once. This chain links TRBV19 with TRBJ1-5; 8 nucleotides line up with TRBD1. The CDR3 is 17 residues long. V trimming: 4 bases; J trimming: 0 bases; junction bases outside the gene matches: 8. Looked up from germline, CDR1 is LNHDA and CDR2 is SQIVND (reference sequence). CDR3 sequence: CASSTPGQVYSNQPQHF. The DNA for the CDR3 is TGTGCCAGTAGTACCCCGGGACAGGTTTATAGCAATCAGCCCCAGCATTTT.

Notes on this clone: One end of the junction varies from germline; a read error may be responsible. This CDR3 reads CASRPRRDIGTQYF. Here the CDR3 DNA reads TGTGCTAGCAGGCCACGCCGGGACATCGGGACCCAGTACTTC. The chain uses TRBV7-7 and TRBJ2-5, with D maybe TRBD1 (6 bases). The CDR3 covers 14 residues. Germline values: CDR1 SSHAT, CDR2 FNYEAQ (reference sequence).

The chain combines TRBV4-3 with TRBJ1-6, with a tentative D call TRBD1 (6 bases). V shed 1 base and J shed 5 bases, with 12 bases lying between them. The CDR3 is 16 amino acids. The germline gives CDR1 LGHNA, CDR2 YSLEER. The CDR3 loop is CASSQGGQLNNSPLHF. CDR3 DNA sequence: TGCGCCAGCAGCCAAGGAGGACAGCTTAATAATTCACCCCTCCACTTT.

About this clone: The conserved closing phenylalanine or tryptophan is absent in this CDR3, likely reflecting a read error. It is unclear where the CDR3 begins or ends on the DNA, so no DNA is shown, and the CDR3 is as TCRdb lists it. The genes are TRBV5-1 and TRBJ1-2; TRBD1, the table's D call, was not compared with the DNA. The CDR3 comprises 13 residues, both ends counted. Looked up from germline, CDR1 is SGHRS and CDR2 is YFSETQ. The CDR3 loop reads CASSSPGHESTTL.

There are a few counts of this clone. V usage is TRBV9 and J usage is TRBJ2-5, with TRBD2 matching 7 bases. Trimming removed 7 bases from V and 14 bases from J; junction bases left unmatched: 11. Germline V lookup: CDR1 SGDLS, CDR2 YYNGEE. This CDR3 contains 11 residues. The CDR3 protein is CASRGDPQPYF. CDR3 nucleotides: TGTGCCAGCCGGGGGGACCCCCAACCTTACTTC.

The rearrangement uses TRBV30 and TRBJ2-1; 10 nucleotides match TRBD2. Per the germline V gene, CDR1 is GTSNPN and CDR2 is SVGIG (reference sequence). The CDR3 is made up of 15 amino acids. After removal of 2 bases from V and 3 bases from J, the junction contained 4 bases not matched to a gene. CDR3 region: CAWSLAGAFYNEQFF. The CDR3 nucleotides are TGTGCCTGGAGTCTAGCGGGGGCCTTCTACAATGAGCAGTTCTTC.

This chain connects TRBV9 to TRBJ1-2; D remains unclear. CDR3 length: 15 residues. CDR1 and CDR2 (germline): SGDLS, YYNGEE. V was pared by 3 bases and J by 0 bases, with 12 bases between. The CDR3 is CASSGQWGANYGYTF. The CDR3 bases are TGTGCCAGCAGCGGGCAATGGGGAGCTAACTATGGCTACACCTTC.

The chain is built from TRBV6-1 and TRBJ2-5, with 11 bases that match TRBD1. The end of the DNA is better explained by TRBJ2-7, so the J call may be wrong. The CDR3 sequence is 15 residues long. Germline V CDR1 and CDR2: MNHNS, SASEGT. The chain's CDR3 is CASRPGQGAKYEQYF. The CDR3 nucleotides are TGTGCCAGCAGACCCGGACAGGGGGCGAAATACGAGCAGTACTTC.

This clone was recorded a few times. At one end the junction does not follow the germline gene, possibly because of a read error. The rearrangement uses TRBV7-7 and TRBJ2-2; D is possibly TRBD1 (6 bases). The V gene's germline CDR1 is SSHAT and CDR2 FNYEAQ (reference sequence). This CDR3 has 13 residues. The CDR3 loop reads CASSRGQTGELFF. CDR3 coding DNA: TGTGCTAGCAGCAGAGGACAGACCGGGGAGCTGTTTTTT.

The CDR3 nucleotides are TGTGCCAGCTCCCCCGCGGGGGGCTACAATGAGCAGTTCTTC. It translates to CASSPAGGYNEQFF. The chain has TRBV18 and TRBJ2-1, with 8 bases matching TRBD2. The CDR3 loop spans 14 amino acids. Per the germline V gene, CDR1 is KGHSH and CDR2 is LQKENI. The V gene end was trimmed by 6 bases and the J gene end by 3 bases; junction bases not matched to a gene: 4. Full variable domain (missing parts from reference TRBV18 and TRBJ2-1): NAGVMQNPRHLVRRRGQEARLRCSPMKGHSHVYWYRQLPEEGLKFMVYLQKENIIDESGMPKERFSAEFPKEGPSILRIQQVVRGDSAAYFCASSPAGGYNEQFFGPGTRLTVL.

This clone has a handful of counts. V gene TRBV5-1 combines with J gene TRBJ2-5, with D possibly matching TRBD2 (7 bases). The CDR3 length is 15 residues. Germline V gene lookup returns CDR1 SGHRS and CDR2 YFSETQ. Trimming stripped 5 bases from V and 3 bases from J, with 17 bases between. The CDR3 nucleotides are TGCGCCAGCAGGTTCTTAACAGGGAGGGAAGAGACCCAGTACTTC. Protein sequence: CASRFLTGREETQYF.